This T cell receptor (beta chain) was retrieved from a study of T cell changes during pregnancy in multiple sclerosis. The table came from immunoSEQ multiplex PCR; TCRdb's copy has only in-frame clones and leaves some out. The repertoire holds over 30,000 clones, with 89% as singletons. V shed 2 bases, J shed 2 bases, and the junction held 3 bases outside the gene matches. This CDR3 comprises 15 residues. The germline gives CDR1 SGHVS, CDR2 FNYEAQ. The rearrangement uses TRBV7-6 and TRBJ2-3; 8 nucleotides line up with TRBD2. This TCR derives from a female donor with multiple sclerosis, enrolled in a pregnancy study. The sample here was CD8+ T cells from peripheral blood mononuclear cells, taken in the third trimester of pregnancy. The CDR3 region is CASSLSGGATDTQYF. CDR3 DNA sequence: TGTGCCAGCAGCTTAAGCGGGGGCGCCACAGATACGCAGTATTTT.